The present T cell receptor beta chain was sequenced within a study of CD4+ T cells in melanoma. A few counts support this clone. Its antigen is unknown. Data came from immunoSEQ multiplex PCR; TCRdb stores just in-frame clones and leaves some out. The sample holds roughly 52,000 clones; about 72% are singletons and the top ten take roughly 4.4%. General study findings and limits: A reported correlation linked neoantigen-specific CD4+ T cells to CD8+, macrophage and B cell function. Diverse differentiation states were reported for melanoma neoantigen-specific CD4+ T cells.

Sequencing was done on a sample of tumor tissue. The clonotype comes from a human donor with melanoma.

CDR3: CASSLWAGKSYEQYF. The CDR3 bases are TGTGCCAGCAGCCTATGGGCAGGAAAATCCTACGAGCAGTACTTC. The chain uses TRBV4-2 and TRBJ2-7; D unclear. The V gene's germline CDR1 is LGHNA and CDR2 YNFKEQ. CDR3 length: 15 amino acids. Trimming took off 4 bases at V and 1 base at J, with 14 bases between the two ends.